This T cell receptor beta chain is from a study of patients and donors after allogeneic stem cell transplantation. Germline V gives CDR1 SGHRS, CDR2 YFSETQ. Trimming took 7 bases from V and 3 from J, leaving 19 bases between them. The CDR3 has 15 residues. TCRdb redid the calling of the RT-PCR reads with MiXCR, one entry per CDR3 protein. The top ten hold around 26% of the sample, which has approximately 98,000 distinct CDR3 sequences, around 33% seen once. This clonotype was picked up one time. The chain has TRBV5-1 and TRBJ2-5, with a tentative D call TRBD1 (8 bases). The sequence was collected from a human donor who was either an allogeneic HSCT recipient or a stem cell or donor lymphocyte infusion donor (not recorded which). It is not recorded whose cells these are; they may come from a transplant donor. The sample was blood, either unsorted or a sorted T cell fraction (not recorded which). CDR3 sequence (DNA): TGCGCCAGCGGACTAGGACAGGGCCTAGAAGAGACCCAGTACTTC. Residues: CASGLGQGLEETQYF. The variable domain in full, completed from reference TRBV5-1 and TRBJ2-5, reads KAGVTQTPRYLIKTRGQQVTLSCSPISGHRSVSWYQQTPGQGLQFLFEYFSETQRNKGNFPGRFSGRQFSNSRSEMNVSTLELGDSALYLCASGLGQGLEETQYFGPGTRLLVL.